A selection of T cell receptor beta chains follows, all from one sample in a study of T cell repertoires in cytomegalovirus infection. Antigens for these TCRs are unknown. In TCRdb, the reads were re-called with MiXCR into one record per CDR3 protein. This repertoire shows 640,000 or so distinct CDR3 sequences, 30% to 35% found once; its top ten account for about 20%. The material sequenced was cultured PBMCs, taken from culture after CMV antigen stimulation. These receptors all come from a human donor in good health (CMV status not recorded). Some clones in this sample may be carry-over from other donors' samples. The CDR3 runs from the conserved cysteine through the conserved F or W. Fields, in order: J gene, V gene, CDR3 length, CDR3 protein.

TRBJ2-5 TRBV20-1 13 CSARDSIEETQYF
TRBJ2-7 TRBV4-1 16 CASSQDRGALAYEQYF
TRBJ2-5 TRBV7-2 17 CASSPGLAGGEGETQYF
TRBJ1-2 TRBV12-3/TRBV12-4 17 CATTPGEGASRGGGYTF
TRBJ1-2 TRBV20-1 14 CSARVGPSSYGYTF
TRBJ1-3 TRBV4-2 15 CASSLQPSPGNTIYF
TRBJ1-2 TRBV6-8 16 CASSYSNFQGSYGYTF
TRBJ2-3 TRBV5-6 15 CASSLVWGRTDTQYF
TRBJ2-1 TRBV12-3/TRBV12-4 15 CASSSPWREDNEQFF
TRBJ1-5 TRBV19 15 CASTPSSERNQPQHF
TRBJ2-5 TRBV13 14 CASSFGQARETQYF
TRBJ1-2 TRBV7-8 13 CASSLGTGGGYTF
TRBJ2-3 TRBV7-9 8 CASSFGYF
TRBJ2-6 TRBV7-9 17 CASSFPTGSSGANVLTF
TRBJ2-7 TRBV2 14 CASSRGTSGPEQYF
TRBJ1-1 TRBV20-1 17 CSASPRTGTVMNTEAFF
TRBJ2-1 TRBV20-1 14 CSASRPGGAYEQFF
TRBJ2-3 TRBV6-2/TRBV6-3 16 CASSPGAGSGTDTQYF
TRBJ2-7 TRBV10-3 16 CAISDPSGRKPLEQYF
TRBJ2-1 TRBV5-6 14 CASSFQGGTPEQFF
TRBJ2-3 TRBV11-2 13 CPSSLAGTDTQYF
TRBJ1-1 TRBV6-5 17 CASSLGPRGGTNTEAFF
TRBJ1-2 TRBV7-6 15 CASKFGAPGSYGYTF
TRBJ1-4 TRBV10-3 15 CAISESIRGNEKLFF
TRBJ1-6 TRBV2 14 CASVRTSYNSPLHF